This paragraph reports one T cell receptor beta chain. What it recognizes is unknown. immunoSEQ v3.0 was run at survey level. Sequenced by immunoSEQ multiplex PCR; TCRdb stores in-frame clones only, minus some. Of 39,000 or so clones listed, around 79% are singletons. The data belong to a study of long-term antiretroviral therapy in people with HIV. Study overall: The study's earliest collections predate the 2015 immediate-ART recommendation by about a decade.

V dropped 0 bases and J dropped 3 bases, with 1 base sitting between them. Looked up from germline, CDR1 is LGHNA and CDR2 is YSLEER. The CDR3 loop spans 12 amino acids. Study findings and constraints: Information pertaining to ART adherence, viral resistance or therapeutic modifications was not obtained. Controls had broader CDR3 length ranges than HIV repertoires did.

The sample was unsorted PBMCs, taken 0.6 years after starting antiretroviral therapy. This chain joins TRBV4-3 and TRBJ2-3; no firm D call. The clonotype was recovered from a man between 18 and 29 years old with HIV. The CDR3 DNA reads as TGCGCCAGCAGCCAAGAGACAGATACGCAGTATTTT. Translated, it gives CASSQETDTQYF.